A selection of T cell receptor beta chains follows, all from one sample in a study of T cell responses to AZD1222 COVID-19 vaccine. Sequencing used immunoSEQ multiplex PCR; TCRdb keeps in-frame clones, though not all of them. The data contain 150,000 to 200,000 clones, roughly nine tenths of them singletons. This specimen was peripheral blood, taken on day 0 of AZD1222 vaccination. The receptors were sampled from an adult in good health. The CDR3 runs from the conserved cysteine through the conserved F or W. The order of the fields is D gene, clone size, V gene, J gene, CDR3 protein, CDR3 DNA. D genes are given only for firm matches. Only some rows state a clone size, as once, few, many or a class for expanded clones.

.,once,TRBV7-8,TRBJ1-6,CASSLRGSYNSPLHF,TGTGCCAGCAGCTTACGGGGCTCCTATAATTCACCCCTCCACTTT
TRBD1,.,TRBV14,TRBJ1-2,CASSQGLQGYGYTF,TGTGCCAGCAGCCAAGGACTACAGGGGTATGGCTACACCTTC
TRBD2,once,TRBV5-1,TRBJ2-3,CASSLSGRASTDTQYF,TGCGCCAGCAGCTTGAGCGGGAGGGCTAGCACAGATACGCAGTATTTT
.,few,TRBV5-1,TRBJ2-7,CASSPGGRAYEQYF,TGCGCCAGCAGCCCCGGGGGCAGGGCCTACGAGCAGTACTTC
.,.,TRBV5-4,TRBJ2-3,CASSSSTDTQYF,TGTGCCAGCAGCTCCAGCACAGATACGCAGTATTTT
.,.,TRBV7-2,TRBJ2-1,CASSQSGLADYNEQFF,TGTGCCAGCAGCCAATCGGGTTTAGCGGACTACAATGAGCAGTTCTTC
.,.,TRBV27,TRBJ2-1,CASSLSRGDEQFF,TGTGCCAGCAGTTTATCTAGGGGGGATGAGCAGTTCTTC
TRBD1,.,TRBV5-1,TRBJ1-4,CASSVQGAGATNEKLFF,TGCGCCAGCAGCGTACAGGGGGCGGGGGCAACTAATGAAAAACTGTTTTTT
TRBD1,once,TRBV7-9,TRBJ2-1,CASSFTGGSYNEQFF,TGTGCCAGCAGCTTCACAGGGGGCTCCTACAATGAGCAGTTCTTC
.,.,TRBV27,TRBJ2-1,CASKLGGYNEQFF,TGTGCCAGCAAACTAGGGGGGTACAATGAGCAGTTCTTC
TRBD1,.,TRBV7-9,TRBJ2-3,CASSSPGQGATDTQYF,TGTGCCAGCAGCTCCCCGGGACAGGGGGCAACAGATACGCAGTATTTT
.,.,TRBV6-4,TRBJ2-2,CASSDTTVLASNTGELFF,TGTGCCAGCAGTGACACTACGGTACTAGCTTCGAACACCGGGGAGCTGTTTTTT
.,.,TRBV3-1/TRBV3-2,TRBJ2-5,CASSQAWRTYQETQYF,TGTGCCAGCAGCCAAGCATGGAGGACGTACCAAGAGACCCAGTACTTC
.,.,TRBV7-9,TRBJ2-1,CASSLVGSSSYNEQFF,TGTGCCAGCAGTCTCGTGGGGTCCTCCTCCTACAATGAGCAGTTCTTC
.,few,TRBV7-2,TRBJ2-5,CASRPLGGAEETQYF,TGTGCCAGCAGGCCCTTGGGCGGAGCGGAAGAGACCCAGTACTTC
TRBD2,.,TRBV9,TRBJ2-2,CASSVALAGTGELFF,TGTGCCAGCAGCGTAGCCCTAGCGGGTACCGGGGAGCTGTTTTTT
TRBD2,.,TRBV20-1,TRBJ2-1,CSASAGDLGNEQFF,TGCAGTGCTAGTGCGGGGGACCTGGGGAATGAGCAGTTCTTC
TRBD1,.,TRBV5-6,TRBJ1-2,CASSPGTGVGYGYTF,TGTGCCAGCAGCCCCGGGACAGGGGTCGGGTATGGCTACACCTTC
.,.,TRBV5-1,TRBJ2-1,CASSLGRRTAYNEQFF,TGCGCCAGCAGCTTGGGTCGCAGGACCGCGTACAATGAGCAGTTCTTC
.,.,TRBV30,TRBJ1-6,CAWSVGQGVSPLHF,TGTGCCTGGAGTGTGGGGCAGGGAGTTTCACCCCTCCACTTT
TRBD1,few,TRBV19,TRBJ1-2,CASSIATGDYGYTF,TGTGCCAGTAGTATCGCGACAGGGGACTATGGCTACACCTTC
.,.,TRBV5-4,TRBJ2-3,CASSPELAVSTDTQYF,TGTGCCAGCAGCCCGGAACTAGCAGTCAGCACAGATACGCAGTATTTT
TRBD2,.,TRBV29-1,TRBJ2-1,CSAAGVGHNEQFF,TGCAGCGCCGCGGGGGTAGGCCACAATGAGCAGTTCTTC
.,few,TRBV4-2,TRBJ1-1,CASSQGTLTGNTEAFF,TGTGCCAGCAGCCAGGGGACCTTGACAGGCAACACTGAAGCTTTCTTT
.,.,TRBV30,TRBJ2-7,CAGSPSGYEQYF,TGTGCCGGCAGCCCATCCGGCTACGAGCAGTACTTC
.,.,TRBV29-1,TRBJ2-1,CSARTAIYNEQFF,TGCAGCGCCCGGACAGCCATTTACAATGAGCAGTTCTTC
TRBD1,.,TRBV18,TRBJ2-3,CASSPVIGGMFDTQYF,TGTGCCAGCTCACCAGTTATAGGGGGCATGTTTGATACGCAGTATTTT
TRBD2,once,TRBV5-1,TRBJ2-3,CASSPPATSGGADTQYF,TGCGCCAGCAGCCCGCCGGCGACTAGCGGGGGGGCAGATACGCAGTATTTT
.,.,TRBV7-2,TRBJ2-7,CASSLTRFEGHEQYF,TGTGCCAGCAGCCTTACTAGATTTGAAGGCCACGAGCAGTACTTC